The 17 T cell receptor beta chains in this list originate from one sample, sequenced in a study of blood T cell repertoires in COVID-19. Measured with immunoSEQ multiplex PCR; TCRdb has only the in-frame clones, and not every one. Of 200,000 to 300,000 clones listed, about 80% were seen once; the top ten hold about 3.1%. Sequencing was performed on peripheral blood. Receptors originate from a woman of 80 years or more with acute or convalescent COVID-19.

This clone was found many times. The chain couples TRBV13 to TRBJ1-3, with D maybe TRBD1 (5 bases). The CDR3 loop spans 15 amino acids. V shed 5 bases and J shed 0 bases, with 11 bases lying between them. CDR1 is PRHDT, CDR2 FYEKMQ, per germline (reference sequence). As DNA, the CDR3 is TGTGCCAGCAGCCCACAGGCCCCCTCTGGAAACACCATATATTTT. Translating gives CASSPQAPSGNTIYF. The variable domain in full, with the rest retrieved from reference TRBV13 and TRBJ1-3, is AAGVIQSPRHLIKEKRETATLKCYPIPRHDTVYWYQQGPGQDPQFLISFYEKMQSDKGSIPDRFSAQQFSDYHSELNMSSLELGDSALYFCASSPQAPSGNTIYFGEGSWLTVV.

This clone was recorded once. This chain uses TRBV3-1 (or the pseudogene TRBV3-2) with TRBJ2-1; a weak D match, TRBD1 (6 bases). There are 18 residues in the CDR3. In germline, CDR1 is LGHDT, CDR2 YNNKEL (reference sequence). The ends were cut back, 3 bases at V and 4 bases at J, with 22 bases in the middle. CDR3 sequence: CASSQTLRGYPKYNEQFF. CDR3 bases: TGTGCCAGCAGCCAGACGCTCAGGGGCTACCCGAAATACAATGAGCAGTTCTTC.

This rearrangement joins TRBV7-2 to TRBJ2-1; D is possibly TRBD2 (5 bases). Per germline, CDR1 SGHTA and CDR2 FQGNSA. The V and J ends lost 11 bases and 4 bases respectively, with 21 bases between them. The CDR3 is 15 amino acids. The CDR3 sequence: CACSNGEPRYNEQFF. Here the CDR3 DNA reads TGTGCCTGCTCCAACGGGGAGCCAAGATACAATGAGCAGTTCTTC.

The genes are TRBV7-9 and TRBJ2-6; a possible D gene is TRBD1 (5 bases). This CDR3 spans 15 amino acids. V was shortened by 0 bases and J by 8 bases, with 11 bases between the two germline ends. CDR1 and CDR2 (germline): SEHNR, FQNEAQ (reference sequence). The CDR3: CASSLATGHSNVLTF. The CDR3, as DNA: TGTGCCAGCAGCTTAGCTACAGGACACTCCAACGTCCTGACTTTC.

This clone was counted between two and nine times. The chain joins TRBV3-1 (or the pseudogene TRBV3-2) to TRBJ2-1; TRBD2 matches at 12 bases. The CDR3 has 18 residues. Germline loops: CDR1 LGHDT, CDR2 YNNKEL (reference sequence). The J segment lost 12 bases and the V segment lost 0 bases, leaving 15 bases of the junction unmatched. CDR3 coding DNA: TGTGCCAGCAGCCAAGAAGCGGAAGGGACTAGCGGGTCCCGCCGGCAGTTCTTC. Protein product: CASSQEAEGTSGSRRQFF.

Points on this clone: The same CDR3 also results from other DNA sequences found in this sample. The chain joins TRBV12-5 to TRBJ1-6, with D uncertain. The CDR3 covers 13 residues. CDR1 and CDR2 (germline): LGHNT, FRNRAP. Trimming left V 1 base short and J 7 bases short, with 5 bases between. The CDR3 loop reads CASGLEPNSPLHF. In nucleotides, the CDR3 is TGTGCTAGTGGTTTGGAGCCCAATTCACCCCTCCACTTT.

The CDR3 sequence: CASSLTPTGAGNQPQHF. The CDR3 DNA follows: TGTGCCAGCTCACTTACTCCGACAGGGGCCGGCAATCAGCCCCAGCATTTT. The rearrangement links TRBV18 to TRBJ1-5; 8 nucleotides agree with TRBD1. J was trimmed by 2 bases and V by 4 bases; bases with no gene match: 10. The CDR3 loop spans 17 amino acids. From germline, CDR1 is KGHSH and CDR2 LQKENI.

Of note for this clone: Other DNA sequences in the same sample also yield this CDR3. This chain uses TRBV5-1 with TRBJ1-1, with TRBD1 identical over 7 bases. There are 14 residues in the CDR3. Germline V lookup: CDR1 SGHRS, CDR2 YFSETQ. Losses at the gene ends were 4 bases for V and 4 bases for J; bases not matched to a gene: 7. CDR3 in DNA: TGCGCCAGCAGCCCGTCAGGGGGAAGCACTGAAGCTTTCTTT. It is translated as CASSPSGGSTEAFF.

The rearrangement uses TRBV23-1 and TRBJ2-2, with D unclear. TRBV23-1 is an ORF, with its function uncertain. The CDR3 loop spans 13 amino acids. Trimming pared 5 bases from V and 8 bases from J, leaving 12 bases between. The CDR3 spells CASSNGPRGELFF. CDR3 coding DNA: TGCGCCAGCAGTAACGGCCCGAGGGGGGAGCTGTTTTTT.

The chain is built from TRBV12-3 or TRBV12-4 and TRBJ1-1, with D hard to call. Trimming took 5 bases from V and 1 from J, leaving 8 bases between them. The CDR3 loop spans 13 amino acids. CDR3 region: CASSPGPNTEAFF. CDR3 bases: TGTGCCAGCAGTCCTGGGCCGAACACTGAAGCTTTCTTT.

The V and J genes are TRBV7-9 and TRBJ2-1, with a weak D call TRBD2 (6 bases). Germline-derived CDR1 and CDR2 are SEHNR and FQNEAQ (reference sequence). Trimming cost V 5 bases and J 6 bases, with 17 bases left between them. The CDR3 totals 15 residues. For the CDR3, the DNA is TGTGCCAGCAGCCCACCCTTTCGAGCGGGCAATGAGCAGTTCTTC. It specifies CASSPPFRAGNEQFF.

The chain recombines TRBV5-1 with TRBJ2-7; perhaps TRBD2 as D (5 bases). The germline V and J ends were trimmed by 0 bases and 1 base, with 5 bases remaining between them. The CDR3 extends over 13 amino acids. Germline V gene data show CDR1 as SGHRS and CDR2 as YFSETQ. CDR3 sequence: CASSLGESYEQYF. Written as DNA, the CDR3 is TGCGCCAGCAGCTTGGGGGAGTCCTACGAGCAGTACTTC.

The rearrangement links TRBV6-5 to TRBJ1-2; D call uncertain. Trimming took off 4 bases at V and 7 bases at J, with 10 bases between the two ends. The CDR3 totals 12 residues. In germline, CDR1 is MNHEY, CDR2 SVGAGI. CDR3 in amino acids: CASSSVAIGYTF. CDR3 coding DNA: TGTGCCAGCAGTTCCGTAGCTATTGGCTACACCTTC.

Of note for this clone: Different DNA sequences within this sample yield the same CDR3. The gene calls are TRBV18 and TRBJ1-1, with 9 bases aligning to TRBD1. Germline V gene sequence: CDR1 KGHSH, CDR2 LQKENI. The J segment lost 3 bases and the V segment lost 3 bases, leaving 2 bases of the junction unmatched. There are 14 residues in the CDR3. CDR3 nucleotide sequence: TGTGCCAGCTCACCCAGACAGGGGGACACTGAAGCTTTCTTT. It encodes CASSPRQGDTEAFF.

This chain uses TRBV2 with TRBJ1-1, with unresolved D. CDR1 and CDR2 (germline): SNHLY, FYNNEI. The CDR3 totals 15 residues. V was pared by 3 bases and J by 1 base, with 12 bases between. The CDR3 DNA reads as TGTGCCAGCAGTGACGGAGGGCTCGGGAACACTGAAGCTTTCTTT. Its protein is CASSDGGLGNTEAFF.

This chain joins TRBV29-1 and TRBJ2-4, with D maybe TRBD2 (6 bases). Germline CDR1 and CDR2: SQVTM and ANQGSEA. This CDR3 comprises 14 residues. Trimming took off 3 bases at V and 6 bases at J, with 15 bases between the two ends. The CDR3 DNA sequence: TGCAGCGTTGACGGGGGTATGGGTGGAAACATTCAGTACTTC. Protein product: CSVDGGMGGNIQYF.

V and J are TRBV7-2 and TRBJ1-5; D may be TRBD1 (6 bases). The V and J ends lost 2 bases and 2 bases respectively, with 7 bases between them. This CDR3 region has 14 residues. Germline values: CDR1 SGHTA, CDR2 FQGNSA. Written as DNA, the CDR3 is TGTGCCAGCAGCTTACGACAGGGCAATCAGCCCCAGCATTTT. Translation: CASSLRQGNQPQHF.